The table lists the clone carrying this TCR beta chain with a few counts. What it binds is unknown. V lost 0 bases, J lost 0 bases, and 9 bases lay in between. The CDR3 extends over 16 amino acids. Germline assignment: CDR1 SGHVS and CDR2 FNYEAQ. Molecular-barcoded quantitative 5'-RACE produced these TCR beta libraries. One entry per CDR3 protein results from TCRdb running MiXCR on the 5' RACE reads. Of about 440,000 distinct CDR3 sequences in the sample, 17% were seen once. These data are taken from a study of CD8 T cells in ankylosing spondylitis. Whole-study findings and limits: Within peripheral blood, clones linked to disease were CD8+ and relatively rare. Certain motif variants had earlier appeared in reactive arthritis synovial fluid and blood. As reported, disease-linked clones showed significant enrichment in matched ankylosing spondylitis synovial fluid. Under 10 highly homologous variants formed a TCR beta motif that appeared characteristic of ankylosing spondylitis blood.

The TCR sequence derives from a male donor with ankylosing spondylitis. The chain couples TRBV7-6 to TRBJ1-3, with D hard to call. The sequencing sample was made of blood, either unsorted or a sorted T cell fraction (not recorded which). The chain's CDR3 is CASSLATAASGNTIYF. The CDR3 region has the DNA TGTGCCAGCAGCTTAGCCACGGCAGCCTCTGGAAACACCATATATTTT.